The next 5 T cell receptor beta chains were all read from a single sample in a study of cytomegalovirus exposure and HLA in healthy donors (dated by TCRdb to the late 2010s). Library construction relied on the immunoSEQ multiplex PCR assay. A mixture of 60 forward primers for TCR Vbeta segments and 13 reverse primers for TCR Jbeta segments was used in the multiplex PCR. As stored in TCRdb, this immuneACCESS dataset retains in-frame rearrangements with V and J assigned. A fraction of the clones does not appear; measured against another copy, unresolved V genes explain less than half of the discrepancy, and the remainder lacks a known reason. The sample table holds more than 90,000 clones, of which about three quarters were seen once. The ten largest clones take up over 6% of the sample. Sequencing was done on a sample of PBMCs. These receptor sequences come from a man aged 35 to 55 in good health and CMV-seropositive.

The chain recombines TRBV5-1 with TRBJ2-7; possible D gene TRBD2, 5 bases. The CDR3 sequence is 13 residues long. Per germline, CDR1 SGHRS and CDR2 YFSETQ. Trimming took off 0 bases at V and 4 bases at J, with 8 bases between the two ends. The CDR3 DNA reads TGCGCCAGCAGCTTGGCCTCGGGGTACGAGCAGTACTTC. It specifies CASSLASGYEQYF.

This clone was seen just once. CDR3 sequence reads: CASSSGNREQYF. As DNA, the CDR3 is TGTGCCAGCAGCTCGGGAAACCGGGAGCAGTACTTC. J is TRBJ2-7 and V is TRBV5-4; weak D call: TRBD2 (5 bases). V dropped 3 bases and J dropped 7 bases, with 11 bases sitting between them. The CDR3 is 12 amino acids. Germline values: CDR1 SGHNT, CDR2 YYREEE (reference sequence).

In DNA, the CDR3 is TGCGCCAGCAGTGAGACGGGAGGGTACAATGAGCAGTTCTTC. Translating it yields CASSETGGYNEQFF. The chain carries TRBV10-1 and TRBJ2-1, with TRBD2 matching 8 bases. This CDR3 is 14 amino acids long. The germline V gene has CDR1 WNHNN and CDR2 SYGVQD (reference sequence). J was trimmed by 4 bases and V by 2 bases; bases with no gene match: 1.

This chain uses TRBV7-2 with TRBJ2-7, with 7 bases lining up with TRBD2. The ends lost 8 bases at V and 0 bases at J; junction bases unmatched: 7. CDR3 size: 14 residues. The germline V gene has CDR1 SGHTA and CDR2 FQGNSA. The CDR3 nucleotides are TGTGCCAGCGTACGTGGCGGGAGCTCCTACGAGCAGTACTTC. Protein sequence: CASVRGGSSYEQYF. The entire variable domain, with the rest obtained from reference TRBV7-2 and TRBJ2-7, is as follows: GAGVSQSPSNKVTEKGKDVELRCDPISGHTALYWYRQSLGQGLEFLIYFQGNSAPDKSGLPSDRFSAERTGGSVSTLTIQRTQQEDSAVYLCASVRGGSSYEQYFGPGTRLTVT.

The V and J genes are TRBV9 and TRBJ2-5; 7 bases are a match to TRBD2. The CDR3 is made up of 13 amino acids. Germline CDR1 is SGDLS and CDR2 is YYNGEE. V trimming: 4 bases; J trimming: 5 bases; junction bases outside the gene matches: 5. Here the CDR3 reads CASSQAGGETQYF. The CDR3 coding sequence is TGTGCCAGCAGCCAGGCCGGGGGGGAGACCCAGTACTTC.